The entry that follows covers one TCR beta chain sequence. No cognate antigen has been identified for it. Qualities for individual bases were not recorded, and no much larger clone is one base off. The data stem from a study of OX40 agonist ivuxolimab in advanced cancers. Notes on the research overall: Ivuxolimab was an agonistic, fully human IgG2 monoclonal antibody directed against OX40 (CD134), a costimulatory receptor. Intravenous ivuxolimab was administered to patients every 2 weeks at six dose levels: 0.01, 0.1, 0.3, 1.5, 3 and 10 mg/kg. Of the approximately 50 dose-escalation patients, hepatocellular carcinoma was present in 19, melanoma in approximately 15, renal cell carcinoma in 9 and head and neck cancer in 9. In the dose-escalation cohort, 82.7% of patients were male, and the mean age was approximately 60 years, with a range of about 20 to 90. Prior anti-PD-1, anti-PD-L1 or anti-CTLA-4 therapy was permitted, and approximately 41% of dose-escalation patients had received checkpoint inhibitors. Three dose-escalation patients achieved partial responses, one with hepatocellular carcinoma and two with cutaneous melanoma. Peripheral TCRbeta sequencing was intended to test whether TCR sequence diversity was altered and clonal T-cell expansion was caused by ivuxolimab. The paper describes the monotherapy dose-escalation part (N ≈ 52 patients) of the phase I trial of ivuxolimab. Findings and caveats that apply to the study as a whole: The antigen specificity of the peripheral T cells that underwent clonal expansion was not determined. On average, CD8+ T cells showed more expanded clones than CD4+ T cells after ivuxolimab. Low levels of normalized T-cell clonal expansion were also seen in some nonresponding patients. At doses of 0.1 to 3.0 mg/kg, clonal expansion of both CD4+ and CD8+ T cells in blood was seen between baseline and week 6. Partial responders in the 0.1-3.0 mg/kg groups had among the lowest normalized peripheral clonal expansion, especially among CD8+ T cells.

Genomic DNA was extracted from sorted cells for sequencing of the TCRbeta CDR3 region. The immunoSEQ Assay was used to sequence the TCRbeta CDR3 regions. What TCRdb holds here is the immuneACCESS table cut down to in-frame rearrangements. Part of the clones is not present; checked against another copy, under half of the missing clones reflect an unresolved V gene, and the others are unexplained. Recorded for this sample are some 70,000 clones; roughly 83% of them occurred a single time. The biggest ten clones account for around 2.1% of the sample. At the junction V is shortened by 0 bases and J by 2 bases, with 8 bases in between. CDR1 SGHRS and CDR2 YFSETQ are derived from the germline V gene. The CDR3, cysteine through phenylalanine, is 14 amino acids long. The retained sequence is limited to the CDR3, 42 bases, with the frame set at the first base. Patients with autoimmune disease history or receiving systemic immunosuppression were excluded from the trial. In every dose cohort, peripheral blood was drawn for TCR sequencing at baseline, cycle 4 day 1, and cycle 7 day 1. The samples were taken from a phase I, first-in-human, multicenter, open-label dose-escalation trial of ivuxolimab. Adults with locally advanced or metastatic melanoma, renal cell, hepatocellular, or head and neck squamous cell carcinoma were enrolled in the trial. Before TCR sequencing, CD4+ and CD8+ T cells were separately sorted from peripheral blood.

The V gene is TRBV5-1 and the J gene is TRBJ1-1; no D gene is confidently identified. The source was CD4+ or CD8+ T cells sorted from blood, collected in a trial of the OX40 agonist ivuxolimab. This TCR derives from an adult with an advanced solid tumor such as melanoma, head and neck, liver or kidney cancer. In nucleotides, the sequence is TGCGCCAGCAGCTTGGGGCCAAGCAACACTGAAGCTTTCTTT. This encodes CASSLGPSNTEAFF.